These 25 T cell receptor beta chains share one sample of origin, sequenced in a study of CD8 T cells in Susac syndrome. A quantity of about 0.5 to 1 ug RNA underwent reverse transcription using random hexamers. TCRdb re-analysed the immunoSEQ multiplex PCR reads in MiXCR, keeping a single row per CDR3 protein. The table lists 150,000 to 200,000 distinct CDR3 sequences, approximately 94% of them singletons, with approximately 0.1% in the top ten. Sequenced input: CD4+ T cells from PBMCs. The receptors shown here come from a human donor with Susac syndrome.

The gene calls are TRBV5-1 and TRBJ2-6; TRBD2 might be the D (7 bases). V was cut by 4 bases and J by 12 bases, with 17 bases left in between. There are 14 residues in the CDR3. Germline V gives CDR1 SGHRS, CDR2 YFSETQ. The CDR3 DNA sequence: TGCGCCAGCAGCCCCGGGGGGCCGCCTGGCGTCCTGACTTTC. It specifies CASSPGGPPGVLTF.

The V and J genes are TRBV11-1 and TRBJ2-1, with 7 bases lining up with TRBD1. Germline CDR1 reads SGHAT; CDR2 reads FQDESV (reference sequence). The CDR3 contains 16 residues. Trimming took 4 bases from V and 5 from J; bases not matched to a gene: 11. The CDR3 protein is CASSSVGQQRDNEQFF. The CDR3 DNA sequence: TGTGCCAGCAGCTCGGTGGGACAGCAGAGAGACAATGAGCAGTTCTTC.

This clonotype was seen only a few times. This chain joins TRBV24-1 and TRBJ2-3; 7 nucleotides line up with TRBD2. Losses at the gene ends were 12 bases for V and 1 base for J; bases not matched to a gene: 6. The CDR3 runs 13 residues. Germline V gene sequence: CDR1 KGHDR, CDR2 SFDVKD. The CDR3, as DNA: TGTGCCTCCTCTCGGGGGGGCACAGATACGCAGTATTTT. This translates into CASSRGGTDTQYF.

The rearrangement joins TRBV6-5 to TRBJ2-7; the D is unclear. Germline loops: CDR1 MNHEY, CDR2 SVGAGI. The CDR3 runs 12 residues. V was shortened by 4 bases and J by 3 bases, with 7 bases between the two germline ends. The CDR3 bases are TGTGCCAGCAGTTCCCGCAGCTACGAGCAGTACTTC. It is translated as CASSSRSYEQYF.

The gene calls are TRBV2 and TRBJ1-1, with D unresolved. CDR1 and CDR2 from the germline V gene are SNHLY and FYNNEI. Trimming took 9 bases from V and 1 from J, leaving 12 bases between them. The CDR3 is 13 residues long. Here the CDR3 DNA reads TGTGCCAGAAGAAGGTCCGGGAACACTGAAGCTTTCTTT. Protein sequence: CARRRSGNTEAFF.

In this sample, this clonotype turned up once. The chain has TRBV9 and TRBJ2-5, with D possibly matching TRBD2 (7 bases). This CDR3 contains 14 residues. Trimming stripped 0 bases from V and 6 bases from J, with 12 bases between. Germline loops: CDR1 SGDLS, CDR2 YYNGEE. CDR3: CASSVGVGGQTQYF. In nucleotides, the CDR3 is TGTGCCAGCAGCGTAGGTGTCGGGGGGCAGACCCAGTACTTC.

This rearrangement joins TRBV6-2 or TRBV6-3 to TRBJ2-3; D possibly corresponds to TRBD1 (5 bases). The V gene's germline CDR1 is MNHEY and CDR2 SVGEGT. The CDR3 is 12 residues long. Trimming removed 2 bases at V and 11 bases at J, with 11 bases between. The CDR3 is CASSYGARQQYF. The CDR3 DNA sequence: TGTGCCAGCAGTTACGGGGCTAGACAGCAGTATTTT.

The CDR3 DNA reads as TGTGCCATCAGCCCCGGGAGGGAGACCCAGTACTTC. Translating it yields CAISPGRETQYF. V and J are TRBV10-3 and TRBJ2-5, with TRBD2 identical over 7 bases. CDR1 and CDR2 (germline): ENHRY, SYGVKD. The CDR3 contains 12 residues. The V gene end was trimmed by 6 bases and the J gene end by 5 bases; junction bases not matched to a gene: 3.

V usage is TRBV7-9 and J usage is TRBJ2-5, with a tentative D call TRBD2 (7 bases). V shed 2 bases and J shed 5 bases, with 15 bases lying between them. Germline-derived CDR1 and CDR2 are SEHNR and FQNEAQ (reference sequence). The CDR3 has 15 residues. This chain's CDR3 is CASSLLSGGRETQYF. CDR3 sequence (DNA): TGTGCCAGCAGCTTACTTTCGGGGGGCCGTGAGACCCAGTACTTC.

V is TRBV30 and J is TRBJ2-3, with D perhaps matching TRBD2 (6 bases). Germline assignment: CDR1 GTSNPN and CDR2 SVGIG (reference sequence). Trimming took off 7 bases at V and 0 bases at J, with 8 bases between the two ends. This CDR3 comprises 12 residues. This CDR3 reads CAYGTSTDTQYF. CDR3 DNA: TGTGCCTACGGGACTAGCACAGATACGCAGTATTTT.

The J gene is TRBJ2-7, the V gene TRBV6-6; no definite D call. Germline CDR1 is MNHNY and CDR2 is SVGAGI (reference sequence). There are 8 residues in the CDR3. CDR3 residues: CDSYEQYF. CDR3 nucleotides: TGTGACTCGTACGAGCAGTACTTC.

The chain carries TRBV5-1 and TRBJ2-3, with D hard to call. The CDR3 length is 12 residues. Per the germline V gene, CDR1 is SGHRS and CDR2 is YFSETQ. The ends were cut back, 4 bases at V and 2 bases at J, with 5 bases in the middle. CDR3 loop: CASSTNTDTQYF. In DNA, the CDR3 is TGCGCCAGCAGCACAAACACAGATACGCAGTATTTT.

This clonotype is a singleton in its sample. CDR3 in DNA: TGTGCCAGCAGGGCCATCTGGGACTATGGCTACACCTTC. Translation gives CASRAIWDYGYTF. The chain joins TRBV6-1 to TRBJ1-2, with D unclear. Trimming shortened V by 6 bases and J by 3 bases, and 11 bases separated the two germline ends. The CDR3 consists of 13 residues. CDR1 and CDR2 (germline): MNHNS, SASEGT.

The genes are TRBV9 and TRBJ2-7; no reliable D call. This CDR3 contains 11 residues. Trimming pared 0 bases from V and 8 bases from J, leaving 6 bases between. Germline lookup yields CDR1 SGDLS and CDR2 YYNGEE. The DNA for the CDR3 is TGTGCCAGCAGCGTAGGATGGCAGCAGTACTTC. It specifies CASSVGWQQYF.

The chain links TRBV6-1 to TRBJ2-7; 9 bases match TRBD1. V shed 6 bases, J shed 9 bases, and the junction held 9 bases outside the gene matches. CDR1 and CDR2 (germline): MNHNS, SASEGT. This CDR3 spans 13 amino acids. The CDR3 DNA follows: TGTGCCAGCAGCCCCGACAGGGGGGAGCGGCAGTACTTC. This translates into CASSPDRGERQYF.

This sequence joins TRBV12-3 or TRBV12-4 and TRBJ2-7, with TRBD1 matching 7 bases. The V segment lost 8 bases and the J segment 0 bases; nucleotides outside the gene matches: 7. CDR3 length equals 14 residues. For the CDR3, the DNA is TGTGCCAGCCGTCGAGGGACAGCCTCCTACGAGCAGTACTTC. Its protein product is CASRRGTASYEQYF.

The chain joins TRBV2 to TRBJ2-3; 10 bases agree with TRBD2. J lost 4 bases, V lost 8 bases, and 6 bases had no gene match. CDR1 SNHLY and CDR2 FYNNEI come from the germline V gene. CDR3 size: 14 residues. CDR3 nucleotide sequence: TGTGCCAGCTGCGAGCGGGGGGGCTCAGATACGCAGTATTTT. Its translation is CASCERGGSDTQYF.

The V gene is TRBV3-1, the J gene TRBJ1-1; D is perhaps TRBD1 (5 bases). The V gene's germline CDR1 is LGHDT and CDR2 YNNKEL (reference sequence). V was trimmed by 10 bases and J by 6 bases, leaving 18 bases between them. This CDR3 contains 13 residues. CDR3 in DNA: TGTGCCACCCGGGGGGACTCTGACGCTGAAGCTTTCTTT. As protein: CATRGDSDAEAFF. Combining the CDR3 with reference TRBV3-1 and TRBJ1-1 gives the whole variable domain DTAVSQTPKYLVTQMGNDKSIKCEQNLGHDTMYWYKQDSKKFLKIMFSYNNKELIINETVPNRFSPKSPDKAHLNLHINSLELGDSAVYFCATRGDSDAEAFFGQGTRLTVV.

Remarks on this clonotype: An end of the junction differs from the germline gene, which may be a read error. CDR3 in amino acids: CACSEGAPQPFF. For the CDR3, the DNA is TGTGCCTGCAGTGAGGGGGCGCCTCAGCCTTTCTTT. The V and J genes are TRBV30 and TRBJ1-1, with 7 bases aligning to TRBD1. CDR3 size: 12 residues. Germline V gives CDR1 GTSNPN, CDR2 SVGIG (reference sequence). Together with reference TRBV30 and TRBJ1-1, the CDR3 gives the full variable domain: SQTIHQWPATLVQPVGSPLSLECTVEGTSNPNLYWYRQAAGRGLQLLFYSVGIGQISSEVPQNLSASRPQDRQFILSSKKLLLSDSGFYLCACSEGAPQPFFGQGTRLTVV.

This chain connects TRBV12-3 or TRBV12-4 to TRBJ1-5; weak D call: TRBD1 (6 bases). This CDR3 comprises 16 residues. Trimming took off 0 bases at V and 7 bases at J, with 16 bases between the two ends. CDR3 region: CASSLAYTGIVQPQHF. The CDR3 nucleotides are TGTGCCAGCAGTTTAGCGTACACAGGGATCGTACAGCCCCAGCATTTT.

The rearrangement uses TRBV30 and TRBJ1-1; perhaps TRBD1 as D (5 bases). V was shortened by 1 base and J by 5 bases, with 11 bases between the two germline ends. The CDR3 contains 13 residues. Germline lookup yields CDR1 GTSNPN and CDR2 SVGIG (reference sequence). The CDR3 nucleotides read TGTGCCTGGAGTGGTGGGGGGACGACTGAAGCTTTCTTT. This encodes CAWSGGGTTEAFF.

The chain combines TRBV5-1 with TRBJ2-3; 7 positions match TRBD1. CDR1 is SGHRS, CDR2 YFSETQ, per germline. The CDR3 totals 17 residues. Trimming took 3 bases from V and 5 from J; bases not matched to a gene: 15. This CDR3 reads CASSSDRLSDGGDTQYF. As DNA, the CDR3 is TGCGCCAGCAGCTCGGACAGGCTCTCGGATGGCGGAGATACGCAGTATTTT.

CDR3 sequence: CASSPSSFTDTQYF. The CDR3 nucleotides are TGCGCCAGCAGCCCCAGCTCCTTCACAGATACGCAGTATTTT. This chain uses TRBV5-1 with TRBJ2-3; no clear D gene. The CDR3 totals 14 residues. Trimming left V 4 bases short and J 2 bases short, with 11 bases between. The germline V gene encodes CDR1 SGHRS and CDR2 YFSETQ.

The chain couples TRBV30 to TRBJ1-5, with TRBD1 as a possible D gene (5 bases). The CDR3 consists of 13 residues. Germline V gives CDR1 GTSNPN, CDR2 SVGIG (reference sequence). V was pared by 1 base and J by 6 bases, with 10 bases between. CDR3: CAWSAPRGQPQHF. In DNA form, the CDR3 reads TGTGCCTGGAGTGCTCCTAGGGGTCAGCCCCAGCATTTT.

V usage is TRBV5-1 and J usage is TRBJ2-7; 8 nucleotides agree with TRBD1. Trimming at V came to 4 bases and at J to 3 bases, leaving 6 bases not matched to a gene. Germline CDR1 SGHRS, CDR2 YFSETQ. The CDR3 extends over 14 amino acids. This chain's CDR3 is CASSATGVGYEQYF. The CDR3 bases are TGCGCCAGCAGCGCGACAGGGGTTGGCTACGAGCAGTACTTC.